Listed here are 11 T cell receptor beta chains from one sample, sequenced in a study of vaccination effects on CD4 cells after COVID-19. Their antigen targets remain unknown. Using immunoSEQ multiplex PCR, the repertoire was profiled, and TCRdb retains in-frame clones only, with some absent. This table has 40,000 to 45,000 clones, roughly 72% appearing once. Sequencing was preceded by expansion of antigen-specific CD4+ T cells with viral peptide pools in the ViraFEST assay. Following culture for approximately ten days, CD4+ T cells were isolated. The study found no prior SARS-CoV-2 infection in the vaccine recipients, who tested negative for nucleocapsid antibodies. The starting material was CD4+ T cells from PBMCs cultured with SARS-CoV-2 spike peptides, obtained before COVID-19 vaccination. The receptor source for this set is a human donor who received a COVID-19 vaccine.

In this sample, this clone turned up a few times. The genes are TRBV5-1 and TRBJ1-6; possibly TRBD1 for D (5 bases). V lost 4 bases and J 4 bases, leaving 15 bases between the germline ends. Looked up from germline, CDR1 is SGHRS and CDR2 is YFSETQ. This CDR3 has 16 amino acids. This chain's CDR3 is CASSPLGQGYNSPLHF. The CDR3 DNA follows: TGCGCCAGCAGCCCCCTCGGGCAGGGTTATAATTCACCCCTCCACTTT.

CDR3 sequence: CASRSSGGADTQYF. The CDR3 DNA sequence: TGTGCCAGCAGATCCTCGGGGGGCGCAGATACGCAGTATTTT. The chain is built from TRBV7-3 and TRBJ2-3; a weak D match, TRBD2 (7 bases). This CDR3 is 14 amino acids long. Trimming took off 6 bases at V and 4 bases at J, with 14 bases between the two ends. Per germline, CDR1 SGHTA and CDR2 FQGTGA.

The CDR3 DNA follows: TGTGCCAGCAGGAGGGGGACAGATACGCAGTATTTT. It is translated as CASRRGTDTQYF. The chain uses TRBV5-4 and TRBJ2-3; tentative D call: TRBD1 (6 bases). There are 12 residues in the CDR3. The germline gives CDR1 SGHNT, CDR2 YYREEE (reference sequence). Trimming took 5 bases from V and 3 from J, leaving 7 bases between them.

The CDR3 protein is CATSDSGGNEKLFF. For the CDR3, the DNA is TGTGCCACCAGTGATTCAGGGGGTAATGAAAAACTGTTTTTT. J is TRBJ1-4 and V is TRBV24-1; TRBD1 matches at 7 bases. CDR3 length equals 14 residues. The germline CDR1 and CDR2 sequences are KGHDR and SFDVKD. The trim removed 2 bases at V and 4 bases at J, leaving 0 bases unmatched.

The chain uses TRBV11-2 and TRBJ2-1, with 8 positions matching TRBD1. V lost 1 base and J lost 4; bases outside the gene matches: 9. The CDR3 extends over 17 amino acids. Germline loops: CDR1 SGHAT, CDR2 FQNNGV. CDR3: CASSLAPPGGQYNEQFF. CDR3 sequence (DNA): TGTGCCAGCAGCTTAGCCCCTCCAGGGGGCCAATACAATGAGCAGTTCTTC.

This chain links TRBV29-1 with TRBJ2-7, with 9 bases that match TRBD1. The CDR3 is 13 residues long. The V and J ends lost 4 bases and 0 bases, in that order; junction bases with no gene match: 1. Germline V lookup: CDR1 SQVTM, CDR2 ANQGSEA. The CDR3 nucleotides are TGCAGCGTTGGACAGGGGGACTCCTACGAGCAGTACGTC. As protein: CSVGQGDSYEQYV.

The chain is built from TRBV21-1 and TRBJ1-6; the table calls TRBD1, which could not be checked here. TRBV21-1 is recorded as a pseudogene. This CDR3 comprises 16 residues. CDR3 loop: CASSGSQGVGSSPLHF. The CDR3 DNA sequence: TGTGCCAGCAGCGGCTCACAGGGGGTTGGGAGTTCACCCCTCCACTTT.

CDR3 in DNA: TGTGCCAGGGGAGCAACGGCCCCCTCGGCCGGGGAGCTGTTTTTT. It encodes CARGATAPSAGELFF. V gene TRBV7-9 combines with J gene TRBJ2-2, with D possibly TRBD2 on 5 matching bases. The CDR3 is 15 amino acids. Germline CDR1 SEHNR, CDR2 FQNEAQ (reference sequence). Trimming took off 9 bases at V and 6 bases at J, with 20 bases between the two ends.

This rearrangement joins TRBV6-6 to TRBJ1-2; maybe TRBD1 (5 bases). The V gene's germline CDR1 is MNHNY and CDR2 SVGAGI (reference sequence). V was cut by 0 bases and J by 4 bases, with 9 bases left in between. The CDR3 covers 14 residues. In nucleotides, the CDR3 is TGTGCCAGCAGTTACTCCGACAGAAGCTATGGCTACACCTTC. The encoded protein is CASSYSDRSYGYTF.

The J gene is TRBJ2-5, the V gene TRBV7-6; maybe TRBD2 (5 bases). CDR3 length: 15 amino acids. V dropped 5 bases and J dropped 1 base, with 14 bases sitting between them. CDR1 SGHVS and CDR2 FNYEAQ come from the germline V gene. This CDR3 reads CASSPGRGSQETQYF. The CDR3 coding sequence is TGTGCCAGCAGCCCGGGGAGAGGCAGCCAAGAGACCCAGTACTTC. The full variable domain, in which reference TRBV7-6 and TRBJ2-5 provide the parts outside the CDR3, is GAGVSQSPRYKVTKRGQDVALRCDPISGHVSLYWYRQALGQGPEFLTYFNYEAQQDKSGLPNDRFSAERPEGSISTLTIQRTEQRDSAMYRCASSPGRGSQETQYFGPGTRLLVL.

The chain joins TRBV7-3 to TRBJ2-1; 9 bases align to TRBD2. The CDR3 sequence is 16 residues long. Germline values: CDR1 SGHTA, CDR2 FQGTGA. Trimming cost V 0 bases and J 9 bases; bases outside gene matches: 9. The CDR3 sequence: CASSLTWSSGAGEQFF. CDR3 DNA: TGTGCCAGCAGCTTAACGTGGTCTAGCGGGGCGGGTGAGCAGTTCTTC.